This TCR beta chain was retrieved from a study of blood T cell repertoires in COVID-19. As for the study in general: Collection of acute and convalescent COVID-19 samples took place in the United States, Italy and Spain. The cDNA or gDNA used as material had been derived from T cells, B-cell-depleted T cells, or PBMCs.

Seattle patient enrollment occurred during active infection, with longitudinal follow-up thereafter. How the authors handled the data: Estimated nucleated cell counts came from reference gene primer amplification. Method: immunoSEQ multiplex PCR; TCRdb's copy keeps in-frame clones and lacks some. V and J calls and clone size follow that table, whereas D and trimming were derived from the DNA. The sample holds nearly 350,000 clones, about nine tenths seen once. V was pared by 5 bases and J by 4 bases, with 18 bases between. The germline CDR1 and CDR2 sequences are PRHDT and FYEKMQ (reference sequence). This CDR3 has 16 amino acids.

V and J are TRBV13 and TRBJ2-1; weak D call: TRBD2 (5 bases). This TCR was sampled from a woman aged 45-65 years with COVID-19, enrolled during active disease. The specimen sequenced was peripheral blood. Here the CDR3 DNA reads TGTGCCAGCAGCCATAGAGGCTCCGGGGAATACAATGAGCAGTTCTTC. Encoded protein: CASSHRGSGEYNEQFF. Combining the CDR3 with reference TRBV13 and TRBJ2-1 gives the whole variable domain AAGVIQSPRHLIKEKRETATLKCYPIPRHDTVYWYQQGPGQDPQFLISFYEKMQSDKGSIPDRFSAQQFSDYHSELNMSSLELGDSALYFCASSHRGSGEYNEQFFGPGTRLTVL.